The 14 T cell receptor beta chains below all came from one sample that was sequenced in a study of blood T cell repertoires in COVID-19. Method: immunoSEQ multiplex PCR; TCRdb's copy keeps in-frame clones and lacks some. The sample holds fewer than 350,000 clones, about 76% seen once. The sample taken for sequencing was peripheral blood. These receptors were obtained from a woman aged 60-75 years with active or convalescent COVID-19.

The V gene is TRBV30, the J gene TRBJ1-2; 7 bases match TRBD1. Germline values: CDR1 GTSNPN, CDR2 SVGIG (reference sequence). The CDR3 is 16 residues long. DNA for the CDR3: TGTGGTTTGAATCCCAGGGGGGATCTCTTTTACTATGGCTACACCTTC. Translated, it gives CGLNPRGDLFYYGYTF.

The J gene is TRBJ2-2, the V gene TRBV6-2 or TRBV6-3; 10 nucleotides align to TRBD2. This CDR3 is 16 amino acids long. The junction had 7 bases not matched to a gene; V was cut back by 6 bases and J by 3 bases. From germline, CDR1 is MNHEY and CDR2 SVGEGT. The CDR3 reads CASSSRLAGHTGELFF. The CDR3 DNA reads TGTGCCAGCAGCTCACGACTAGCGGGCCACACCGGGGAGCTGTTTTTT.

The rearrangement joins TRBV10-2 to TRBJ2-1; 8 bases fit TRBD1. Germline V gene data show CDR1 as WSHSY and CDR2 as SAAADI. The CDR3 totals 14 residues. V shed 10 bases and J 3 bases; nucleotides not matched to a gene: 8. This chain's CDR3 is CATTRGQDYNEQFF. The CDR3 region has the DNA TGCGCCACCACTAGGGGACAGGACTACAATGAGCAGTTCTTC.

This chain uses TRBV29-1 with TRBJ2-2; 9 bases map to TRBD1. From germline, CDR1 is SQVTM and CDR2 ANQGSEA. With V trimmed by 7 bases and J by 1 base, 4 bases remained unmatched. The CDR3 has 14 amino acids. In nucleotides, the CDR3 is TGCAGCGGTTACAGGGGGCAGAACACCGGGGAGCTGTTTTTT. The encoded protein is CSGYRGQNTGELFF.

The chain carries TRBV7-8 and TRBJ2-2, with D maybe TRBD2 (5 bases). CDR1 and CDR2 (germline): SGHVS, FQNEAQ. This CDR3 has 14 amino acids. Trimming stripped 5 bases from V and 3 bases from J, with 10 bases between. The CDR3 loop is CASSMPGYTGELFF. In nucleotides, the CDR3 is TGTGCCAGCAGCATGCCGGGGTACACCGGGGAGCTGTTTTTT.

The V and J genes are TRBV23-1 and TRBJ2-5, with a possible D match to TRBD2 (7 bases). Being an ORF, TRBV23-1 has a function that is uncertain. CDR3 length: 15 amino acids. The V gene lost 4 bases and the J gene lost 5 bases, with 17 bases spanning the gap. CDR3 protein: CASSLLGGAWETQYF. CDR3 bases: TGCGCCAGCAGTCTATTGGGGGGGGCATGGGAGACCCAGTACTTC.

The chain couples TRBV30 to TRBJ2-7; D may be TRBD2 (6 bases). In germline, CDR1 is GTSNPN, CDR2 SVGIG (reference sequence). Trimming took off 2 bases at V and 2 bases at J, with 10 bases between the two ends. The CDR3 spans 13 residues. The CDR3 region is CAWSPGDAYEQYF. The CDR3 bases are TGTGCCTGGAGTCCGGGAGACGCCTACGAGCAGTACTTC.

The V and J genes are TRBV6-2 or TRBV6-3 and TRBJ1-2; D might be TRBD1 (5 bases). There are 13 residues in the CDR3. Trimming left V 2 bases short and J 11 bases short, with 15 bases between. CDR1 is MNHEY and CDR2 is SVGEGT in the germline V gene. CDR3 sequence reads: CASSYVRTGFYTF. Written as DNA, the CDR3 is TGTGCCAGCAGTTACGTCCGCACAGGATTTTACACCTTC.

The CDR3 nucleotides are TGTGCCAGTAGTACCACAGGACGGACCAATCAGCCCCAGCATTTT. Encoded protein: CASSTTGRTNQPQHF. The V gene is TRBV19, the J gene TRBJ1-5; D is perhaps TRBD1 (5 bases). The CDR3 contains 15 residues. Trimming removed 4 bases from V and 3 bases from J, with 13 bases in between. The germline V gene encodes CDR1 LNHDA and CDR2 SQIVND (reference sequence).

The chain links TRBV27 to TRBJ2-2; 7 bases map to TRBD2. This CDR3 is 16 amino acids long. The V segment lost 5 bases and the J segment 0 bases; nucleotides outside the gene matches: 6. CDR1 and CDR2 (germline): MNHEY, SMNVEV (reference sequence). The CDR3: CASSPRLAANTGELFF. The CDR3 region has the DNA TGTGCCAGCAGTCCCAGACTAGCCGCGAACACCGGGGAGCTGTTTTTT.

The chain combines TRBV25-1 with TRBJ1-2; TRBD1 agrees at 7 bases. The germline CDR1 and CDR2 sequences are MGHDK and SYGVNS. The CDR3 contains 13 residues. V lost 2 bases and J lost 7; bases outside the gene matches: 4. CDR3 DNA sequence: TGTGCCAGCAGTGAACCGCCAGGGGGTGGCTACACCTTC. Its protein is CASSEPPGGGYTF.

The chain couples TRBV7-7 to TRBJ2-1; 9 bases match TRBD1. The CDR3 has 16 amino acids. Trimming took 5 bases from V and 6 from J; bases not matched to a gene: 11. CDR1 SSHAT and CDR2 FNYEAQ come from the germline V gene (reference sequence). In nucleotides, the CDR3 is TGTGCCAGCAGCGCGTTGACAGGGGGGGGAATCAATGAGCAGTTCTTC. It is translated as CASSALTGGGINEQFF.

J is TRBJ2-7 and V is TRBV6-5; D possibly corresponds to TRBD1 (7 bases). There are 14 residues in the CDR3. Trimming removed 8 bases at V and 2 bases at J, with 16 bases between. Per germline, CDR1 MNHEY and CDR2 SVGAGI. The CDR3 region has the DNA TGTGCCAGCTTTGGGCAGGGGGGTCCCTACGAGCAGTACTTC. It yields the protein CASFGQGGPYEQYF.

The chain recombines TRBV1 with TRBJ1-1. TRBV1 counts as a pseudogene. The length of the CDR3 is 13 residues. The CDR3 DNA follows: TGCACCAGGAAAAGAGGCAGAGGTGCTGAAGCTTTCTTT. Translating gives CTRKRGRGAEAFF.